The clone carrying this T cell receptor beta chain came up once. The table came from immunoSEQ multiplex PCR; TCRdb's copy has only in-frame clones and leaves some out. This sample carries about 130,000 clones, roughly 88% of them seen once, and the ten largest clones take 2.4%. Time point specified: peripheral blood 6 weeks after treatment start. Every patient provided from 1 to 8 samples, collected pretreatment and on-treatment. This specimen belongs to a study of PD-L1 blockade in urothelial cancer. Turning to the study itself: Atezolizumab was started by patients at some point between 2013 and 2014 at 1,200 mg intravenously every 3 weeks. Blood analysis took place 3 weeks (second dose) and 6 weeks after treatment start. Blood samples had a median of approximately 140,000 T cells, roughly 84,000 unique TCRs, and clonality 0.075 to 0.095.

The CDR3 loop spans 14 amino acids. This clonotype originated in a man aged 50 or older with urothelial cancer. The gene calls are TRBV21-1 and TRBJ2-7; no check of the table's D call, TRBD1, against the DNA was made. TRBV21-1 is a known pseudogene. The sequencing used PBMCs, collected around atezolizumab (anti-PD-L1) treatment. The CDR3 loop is CARTPGQGSHEQYF. The CDR3 bases are TGTGCCAGGACGCCGGGACAGGGGAGCCACGAGCAGTACTTC.